Included here is one T cell receptor beta chain sequence, with context. The data were taken from a study of technical replicates of blood from several donors. Sequencing was performed with immunoSEQ multiplex PCR; in TCRdb, only in-frame clones are kept and a portion is missing. The table includes about 70,000 clones, about 96% detected once. J lost 7 bases, V lost 5 bases, and 4 bases had no gene match. Per the germline V gene, CDR1 is MNHEY and CDR2 is SVGAGI. CDR3 length: 15 residues. The sample comprised T cells isolated from PBMCs. This rearrangement joins TRBV6-5 to TRBJ2-1, with TRBD2 matching over 14 bases. The sequence was collected from a human donor in good health. The CDR3 DNA sequence: TGTGCCAGCAGTACGGGACTAGCGGGAGCAAATGAGCAGTTCTTC. As protein: CASSTGLAGANEQFF.